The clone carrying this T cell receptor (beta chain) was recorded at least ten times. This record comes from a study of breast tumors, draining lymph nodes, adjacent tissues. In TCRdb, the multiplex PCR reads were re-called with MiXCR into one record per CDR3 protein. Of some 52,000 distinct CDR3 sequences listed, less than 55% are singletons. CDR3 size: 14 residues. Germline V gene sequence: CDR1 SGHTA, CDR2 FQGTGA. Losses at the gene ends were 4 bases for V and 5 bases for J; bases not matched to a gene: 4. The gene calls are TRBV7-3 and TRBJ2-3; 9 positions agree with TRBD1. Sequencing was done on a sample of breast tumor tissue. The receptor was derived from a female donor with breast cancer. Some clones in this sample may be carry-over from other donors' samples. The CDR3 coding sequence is TGTGCCAGCAGCTCCAGGACAGGGGAAGATACGCAGTATTTT. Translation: CASSSRTGEDTQYF.